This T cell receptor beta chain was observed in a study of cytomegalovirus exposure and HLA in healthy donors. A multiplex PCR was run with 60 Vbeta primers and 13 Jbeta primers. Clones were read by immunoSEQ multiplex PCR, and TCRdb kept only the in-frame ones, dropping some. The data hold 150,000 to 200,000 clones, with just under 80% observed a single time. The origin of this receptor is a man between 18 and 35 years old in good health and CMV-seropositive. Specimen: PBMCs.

CDR3 loop: CASSLAPGGVGDTEAFF. The CDR3 DNA is TGTGCCAGCAGCTTGGCCCCAGGGGGTGTCGGGGACACTGAAGCTTTCTTT. This chain uses TRBV5-4 with TRBJ1-1; 7 positions agree with TRBD1. V was clipped by 0 bases and J by 3 bases; unmatched bases: 11. CDR1 is SGHNT, CDR2 YYREEE, per germline (reference sequence). The CDR3 loop spans 17 amino acids.